This TCR beta chain was identified during a study of identical twins. V dropped 5 bases and J dropped 0 bases, with 20 bases sitting between them. The CDR3 has 18 amino acids. CDR1 is MNHNS, CDR2 SASEGT, per germline. Study results and limitations: Conclusions were based on cross-sectional statistical analysis, without following the same donors.

Template switching added a universal primer site, and cDNA bore unique molecular identifiers. A single record per CDR3 protein comes from TCRdb applying MiXCR to the 5' RACE reads. The sample contains 410,000 or so distinct CDR3 sequences, around 20% of which appear only once. This clonotype was counted a few times. What it recognizes is unknown. This TCR was sampled from a man aged 45-65 years in good health. The chain is built from TRBV6-1 and TRBJ2-1, with unresolved D. Sequencing was carried out using naive T cells sorted from blood. In DNA, the CDR3 is TGTGCCAGCAGTCAGAGACGAGTACGGCAAAGCTCCTACAATGAGCAGTTCTTC. As protein: CASSQRRVRQSSYNEQFF.